This T cell receptor beta chain is from a study of OX40 agonist ivuxolimab in advanced cancers. The germline gives CDR1 SGHAT, CDR2 FQNNGV. The CDR3 consists of 15 residues. J was trimmed by 7 bases and V by 1 base; bases with no gene match: 7. The data were produced by immunoSEQ multiplex PCR, yet TCRdb's version contains in-frame clones alone and is incomplete. This table holds tens of thousands of clones, around 84% found once. The chain has TRBV11-2 and TRBJ2-1, with 7 bases that match TRBD1. This TCR derives from an adult with an advanced solid tumor such as melanoma, head and neck, liver or kidney cancer. The source was CD4+ or CD8+ T cells sorted from blood, collected in a trial of the OX40 agonist ivuxolimab. The CDR3 is CASSLALRGRNEQFF. The CDR3 DNA is TGTGCCAGCAGCTTAGCTCTTAGGGGGCGGAATGAGCAGTTCTTC.